This TCR beta chain was identified in a study of blood T cell repertoires in COVID-19. Overall study: The origin of the acute and convalescent COVID-19 samples was the United States, Italy and Spain. Nucleic acid was either cDNA or gDNA, and it came from T cells, B-cell-depleted T cells, or PBMCs.

V was clipped by 4 bases and J by 3 bases; unmatched bases: 7. CDR1 is LGHNA and CDR2 is YNFKEQ in the germline V gene. CDR3 length equals 15 residues. TCRdb's copy holds only in-frame clones and misses some; the assay was immunoSEQ multiplex PCR. The sample holds around 160,000 clones, approximately 92% seen once. This clone was seen a single time. Seattle researchers signed up patients amid active infection and tracked them longitudinally. What was sequenced was peripheral blood. The chain has TRBV4-2 and TRBJ2-7; 9 nucleotides line up with TRBD2. The receptor's source is a man aged 18 to 30 with COVID-19, enrolled during active disease. The CDR3 here is CASSLLSGRGYEQYF. The CDR3 coding sequence is TGTGCCAGCAGCCTCCTTAGCGGGAGAGGCTACGAGCAGTACTTC.